This TCR beta chain is from a study of T cells in Graves' hyperthyroidism and ophthalmopathy. Study outcomes and limitations: It was a median roughly six months before onset that the model predicted ophthalmopathy.

This clonotype was counted a single time. The target antigen is unknown. Thyroid ultrasound and orbital computed tomography, with clinical symptoms and serum thyroxine and TRAb, informed diagnoses. Germline CDR1 reads LNHDA; CDR2 reads SQIVND (reference sequence). The V end lost 1 base, the J end lost 5 bases, and 8 bases lay between the germline ends. The CDR3 loop spans 13 amino acids. The investigators amplified TCR beta CDR3 regions from RNA transcripts. Carried out on the TCR CDR3, a first-round RT-PCR used the HTBI primer set. TCRdb passed the multiplex PCR reads through MiXCR, listing each CDR3 protein once. The table shows 500,000 to 650,000 distinct CDR3 sequences, with 46% occurring only once.

The V call is TRBV19, the J call TRBJ1-1; D ambiguous. The sequence was obtained from an adult woman with Graves' disease, either hyperthyroidism or ophthalmopathy (not recorded which). The material sequenced was peripheral blood or thyroid tissue (not recorded which). This chain's CDR3 is CASSIGEETEAFF. The CDR3 nucleotides read TGTGCCAGTAGTATAGGGGAAGAAACTGAAGCTTTCTTT.